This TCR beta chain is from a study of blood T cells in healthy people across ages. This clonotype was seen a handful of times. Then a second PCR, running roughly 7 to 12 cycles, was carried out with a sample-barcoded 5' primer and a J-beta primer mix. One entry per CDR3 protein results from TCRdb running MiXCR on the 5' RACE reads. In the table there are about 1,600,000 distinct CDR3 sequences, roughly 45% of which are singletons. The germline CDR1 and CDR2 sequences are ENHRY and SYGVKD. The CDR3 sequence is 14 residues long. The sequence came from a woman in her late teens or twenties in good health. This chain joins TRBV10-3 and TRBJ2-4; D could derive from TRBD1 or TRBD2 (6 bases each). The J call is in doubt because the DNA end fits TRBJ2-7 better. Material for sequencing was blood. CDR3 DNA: TGTGCCATCAGTGAAGGGGGGAACTCCTACGAGCAGTACTTC. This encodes CAISEGGNSYEQYF.